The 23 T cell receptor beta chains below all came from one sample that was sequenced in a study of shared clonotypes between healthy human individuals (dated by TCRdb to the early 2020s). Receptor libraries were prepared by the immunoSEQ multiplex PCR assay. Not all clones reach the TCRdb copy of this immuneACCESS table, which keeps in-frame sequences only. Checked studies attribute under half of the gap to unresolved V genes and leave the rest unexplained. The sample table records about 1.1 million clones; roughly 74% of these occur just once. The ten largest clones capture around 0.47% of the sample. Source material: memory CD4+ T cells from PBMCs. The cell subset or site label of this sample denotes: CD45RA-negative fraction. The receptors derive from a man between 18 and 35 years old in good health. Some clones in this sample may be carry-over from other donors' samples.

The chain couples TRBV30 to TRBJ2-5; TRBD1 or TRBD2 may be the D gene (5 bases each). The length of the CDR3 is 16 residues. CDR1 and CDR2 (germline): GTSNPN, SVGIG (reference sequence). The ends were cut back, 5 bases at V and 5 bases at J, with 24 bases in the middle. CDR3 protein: CAWSTIWGRGGETQYF. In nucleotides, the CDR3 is TGTGCCTGGTCGACTATTTGGGGAAGGGGCGGTGAGACCCAGTACTTC.

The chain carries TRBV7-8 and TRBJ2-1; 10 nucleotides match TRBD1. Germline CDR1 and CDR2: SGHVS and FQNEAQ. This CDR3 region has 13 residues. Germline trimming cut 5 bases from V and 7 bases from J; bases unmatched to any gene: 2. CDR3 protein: CASSRDRGNEQFF. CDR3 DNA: TGTGCCAGCAGCCGGGACAGGGGAAATGAGCAGTTCTTC.

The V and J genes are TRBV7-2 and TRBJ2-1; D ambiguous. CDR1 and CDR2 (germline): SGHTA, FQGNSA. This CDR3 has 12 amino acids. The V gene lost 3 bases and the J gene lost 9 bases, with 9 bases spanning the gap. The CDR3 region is CASSLLSGEQFF. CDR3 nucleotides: TGTGCCAGCAGCTTGCTTAGTGGTGAGCAGTTCTTC.

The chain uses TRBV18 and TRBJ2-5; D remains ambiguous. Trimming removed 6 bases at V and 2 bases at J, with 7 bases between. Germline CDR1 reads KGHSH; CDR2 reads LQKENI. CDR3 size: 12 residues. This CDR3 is CASSQIQETQYF. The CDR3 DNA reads TGTGCCAGCTCGCAGATACAAGAGACCCAGTACTTC.

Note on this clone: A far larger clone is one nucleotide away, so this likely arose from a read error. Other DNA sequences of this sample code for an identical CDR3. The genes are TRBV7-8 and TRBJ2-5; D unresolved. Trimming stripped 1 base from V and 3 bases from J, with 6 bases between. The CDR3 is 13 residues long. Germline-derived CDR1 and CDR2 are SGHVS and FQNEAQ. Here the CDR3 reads CASSLDRKETQYF. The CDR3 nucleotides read TGTGCCAGCAGCTTAGACAGAAAAGAGACCCAGTACTTC. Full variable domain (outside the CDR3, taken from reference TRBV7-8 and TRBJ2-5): GAGVSQSPRYKVAKRGQDVALRCDPISGHVSLFWYQQALGQGPEFLTYFQNEAQLDKSGLPSDRFFAERPEGSVSTLKIQRTQQEDSAVYLCASSLDRKETQYFGPGTRLLVL.

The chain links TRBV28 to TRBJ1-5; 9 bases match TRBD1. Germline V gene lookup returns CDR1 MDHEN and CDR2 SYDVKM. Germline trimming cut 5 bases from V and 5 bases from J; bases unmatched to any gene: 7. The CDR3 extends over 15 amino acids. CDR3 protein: CASSVRGQGYQPQHF. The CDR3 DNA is TGTGCCAGCAGTGTGAGGGGACAGGGCTATCAGCCCCAGCATTTT.

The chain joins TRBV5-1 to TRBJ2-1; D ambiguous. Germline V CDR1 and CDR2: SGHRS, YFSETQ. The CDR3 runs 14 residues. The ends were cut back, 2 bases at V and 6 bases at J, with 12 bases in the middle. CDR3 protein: CASSLPLGSNEQFF. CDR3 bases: TGCGCCAGCAGCTTACCCCTAGGCTCCAATGAGCAGTTCTTC.

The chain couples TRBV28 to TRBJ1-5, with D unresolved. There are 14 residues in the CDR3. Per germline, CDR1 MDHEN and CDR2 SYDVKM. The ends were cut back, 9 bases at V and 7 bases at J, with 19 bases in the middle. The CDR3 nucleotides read TGTGCCAGAAAATTAAGGTGCCGTAGCCAGCCCCAGCATTTT. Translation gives CARKLRCRSQPQHF.

The CDR3 region has the DNA TGTGCCAGCAGCCGCCCCAGTGCCTTATTTACAGATACGCAGTATTTT. Translation gives CASSRPSALFTDTQYF. The chain links TRBV27 to TRBJ2-3; D call uncertain. Trimming shortened V by 6 bases and J by 3 bases, and 19 bases separated the two germline ends. CDR3 size: 16 residues. Per germline, CDR1 MNHEY and CDR2 SMNVEV (reference sequence).

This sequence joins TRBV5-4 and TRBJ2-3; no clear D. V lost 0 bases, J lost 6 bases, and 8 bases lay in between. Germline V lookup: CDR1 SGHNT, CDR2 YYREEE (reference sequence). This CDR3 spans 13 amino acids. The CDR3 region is CASSLGQKDTQYF. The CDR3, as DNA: TGTGCCAGCAGCTTGGGCCAGAAGGATACGCAGTATTTT.

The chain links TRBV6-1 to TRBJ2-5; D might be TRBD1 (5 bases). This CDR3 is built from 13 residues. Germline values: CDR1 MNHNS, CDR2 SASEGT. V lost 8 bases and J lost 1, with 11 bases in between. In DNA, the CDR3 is TGTGCCAGCCTTGGGGCAGCCCAAGAGACCCAGTACTTC. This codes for CASLGAAQETQYF.

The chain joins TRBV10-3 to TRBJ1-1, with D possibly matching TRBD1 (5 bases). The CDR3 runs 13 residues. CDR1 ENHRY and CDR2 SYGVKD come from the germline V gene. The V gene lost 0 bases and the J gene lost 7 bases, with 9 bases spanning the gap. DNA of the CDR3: TGTGCCATCAGTGAGTCTAGGGGCTATGAAGCTTTCTTT. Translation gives CAISESRGYEAFF.

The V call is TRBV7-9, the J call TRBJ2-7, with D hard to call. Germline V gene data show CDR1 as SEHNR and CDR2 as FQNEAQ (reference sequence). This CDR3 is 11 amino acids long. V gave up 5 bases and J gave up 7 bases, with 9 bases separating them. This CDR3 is CASSPLREQYF. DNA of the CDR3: TGTGCCAGCAGCCCCCTCCGGGAGCAGTACTTC.

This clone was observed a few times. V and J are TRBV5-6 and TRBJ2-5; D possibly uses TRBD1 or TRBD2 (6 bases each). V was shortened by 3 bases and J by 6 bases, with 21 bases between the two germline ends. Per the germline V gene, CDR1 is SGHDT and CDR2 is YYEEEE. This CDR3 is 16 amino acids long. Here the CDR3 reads CASSWPGQSGGQTQYF. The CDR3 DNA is TGTGCCAGCAGCTGGCCAGGACAGTCTGGGGGGCAGACCCAGTACTTC. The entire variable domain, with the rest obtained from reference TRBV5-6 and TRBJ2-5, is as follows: DAGVTQSPTHLIKTRGQQVTLRCSPKSGHDTVSWYQQALGQGPQFIFQYYEEEERQRGNFPDRFSGHQFPNYSSELNVNALLLGDSALYLCASSWPGQSGGQTQYFGPGTRLLVL.

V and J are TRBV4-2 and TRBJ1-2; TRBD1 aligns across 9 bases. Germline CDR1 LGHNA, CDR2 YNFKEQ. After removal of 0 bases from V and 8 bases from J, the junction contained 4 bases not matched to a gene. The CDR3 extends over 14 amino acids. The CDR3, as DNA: TGTGCCAGCAGCCAAGATAGGACAGGGGACGGCTACACCTTC. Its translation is CASSQDRTGDGYTF.

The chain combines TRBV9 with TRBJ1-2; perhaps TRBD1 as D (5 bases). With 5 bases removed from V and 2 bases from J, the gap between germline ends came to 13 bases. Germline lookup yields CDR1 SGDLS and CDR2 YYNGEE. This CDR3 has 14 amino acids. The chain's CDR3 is CASRGMGRNYGYTF. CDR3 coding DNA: TGTGCCAGCAGGGGAATGGGGCGGAACTATGGCTACACCTTC.

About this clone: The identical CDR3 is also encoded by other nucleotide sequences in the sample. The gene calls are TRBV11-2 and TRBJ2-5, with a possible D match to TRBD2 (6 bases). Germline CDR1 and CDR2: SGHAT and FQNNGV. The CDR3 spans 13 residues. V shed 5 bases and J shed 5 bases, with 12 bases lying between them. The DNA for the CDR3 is TGTGCCAGCAGCGGGGGGAGAGTGGAGACCCAGTACTTC. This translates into CASSGGRVETQYF.

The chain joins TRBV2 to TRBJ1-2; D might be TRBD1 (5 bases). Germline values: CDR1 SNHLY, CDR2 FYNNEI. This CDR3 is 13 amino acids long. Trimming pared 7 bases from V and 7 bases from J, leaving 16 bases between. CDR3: CASTNVQGSGYTF. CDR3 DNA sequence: TGTGCCAGCACTAACGTCCAGGGCAGTGGCTACACCTTC. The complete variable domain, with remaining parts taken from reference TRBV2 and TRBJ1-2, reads EPEVTQTPSHQVTQMGQEVILRCVPISNHLYFYWYRQILGQKVEFLVSFYNNEISEKSEIFDDQFSVERPDGSNFTLKIRSTKLEDSAMYFCASTNVQGSGYTFGSGTRLTVV.

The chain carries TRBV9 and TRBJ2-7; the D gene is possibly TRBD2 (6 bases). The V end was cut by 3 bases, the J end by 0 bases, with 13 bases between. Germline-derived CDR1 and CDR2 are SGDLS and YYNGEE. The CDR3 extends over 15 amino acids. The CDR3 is CASSGGRTLSYEQYF. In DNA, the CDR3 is TGTGCCAGCAGCGGGGGGAGGACACTCTCCTACGAGCAGTACTTC.

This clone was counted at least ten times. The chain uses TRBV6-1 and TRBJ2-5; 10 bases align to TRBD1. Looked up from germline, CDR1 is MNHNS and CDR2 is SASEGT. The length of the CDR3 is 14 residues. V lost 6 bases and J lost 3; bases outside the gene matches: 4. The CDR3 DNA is TGTGCCAGCAGGATAGGGACAGGGGAAGAGACCCAGTACTTC. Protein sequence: CASRIGTGEETQYF.

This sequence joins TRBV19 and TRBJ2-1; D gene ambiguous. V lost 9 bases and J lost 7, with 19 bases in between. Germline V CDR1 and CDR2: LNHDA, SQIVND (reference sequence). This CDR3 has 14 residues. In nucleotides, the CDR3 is TGTGCCAGCGCCCCACGGCATTACACAAATGAGCAGTTCTTC. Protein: CASAPRHYTNEQFF.

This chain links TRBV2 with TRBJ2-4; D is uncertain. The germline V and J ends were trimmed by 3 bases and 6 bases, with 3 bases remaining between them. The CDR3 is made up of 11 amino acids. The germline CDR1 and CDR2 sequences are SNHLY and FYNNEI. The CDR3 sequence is CASSDPNIQYF. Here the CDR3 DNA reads TGTGCCAGCAGTGACCCAAACATTCAGTACTTC.

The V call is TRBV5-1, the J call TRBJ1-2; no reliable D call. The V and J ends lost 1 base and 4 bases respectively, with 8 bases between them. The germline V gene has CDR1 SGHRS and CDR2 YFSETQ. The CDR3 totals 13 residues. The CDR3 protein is CASSLMQSYGYTF. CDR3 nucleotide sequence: TGCGCCAGCAGCTTGATGCAGTCCTATGGCTACACCTTC.